These T cell receptor beta chains were read from a single sample in a study of CD8+ T cells in alopecia areata. Some clones are missing from TCRdb's copy, which holds only in-frame ones; the method was immunoSEQ multiplex PCR. The sample comprises over 85,000 clones, around 38% of which are singletons, and approximately 1.5% rests with the top ten. Sequenced input: CD4+ T cells sorted from blood. These receptors all come from a human donor with alopecia areata. The CDR3 runs from the conserved cysteine through the conserved F or W. A D gene is named only where the DNA matches it firmly. Part of the rows lack a size; the others show once, few, many or a class for expanded clones.

v_gene	j_gene	d_gene	abundance	CDR3aa	CDR3nt
TRBV5-1	TRBJ2-1	NA	NA	CASTKGGDRYNEQFF	TGCGCCAGCACCAAGGGGGGAGATAGGTACAATGAGCAGTTCTTC
TRBV9	TRBJ2-1	TRBD2	NA	CASSAFGTGGPNEQFF	TGTGCCAGCAGCGCCTTCGGGACGGGAGGGCCCAATGAGCAGTTCTTC
TRBV5-1	TRBJ1-1	NA	few	CASSLAGVGTEAFF	TGCGCCAGCAGCTTGGCCGGTGTTGGCACTGAAGCTTTCTTT
TRBV4-3	TRBJ2-5	NA	NA	CASSQDRGEGRGETQYF	TGCGCCAGCAGCCAAGATAGAGGGGAAGGTCGAGGAGAGACCCAGTACTTC
TRBV4-2	TRBJ2-7	TRBD2	once	CASSRGGTSGLYEQYF	TGTGCCAGCAGCCGGGGGGGGACTAGCGGGTTGTACGAGCAGTACTTC
TRBV28	TRBJ2-5	NA	once	CASSLWQETQYF	TGTGCCAGCAGTCTTTGGCAAGAGACCCAGTACTTC
TRBV29-1	TRBJ1-1	NA	NA	CSVDHRVGFF	TGCAGCGTTGACCACAGGGTAGGTTTCTTT
TRBV4-3	TRBJ2-1	TRBD2	NA	CASSPGGGNEQFF	TGCGCCAGCAGTCCAGGCGGGGGGAATGAGCAGTTCTTC
TRBV5-1	TRBJ1-1	TRBD1	NA	CASSHGQGIFKTEAFF	TGCGCCAGCAGCCACGGACAGGGGATATTCAAAACTGAAGCTTTCTTT
TRBV4-2	TRBJ2-5	TRBD2	NA	CASSQGRGGETQYF	TGTGCCAGCAGCCAAGGGCGGGGAGGGGAGACCCAGTACTTC
TRBV29-1	TRBJ1-2	TRBD1	few	CSAVGQGGASRDGYTF	TGCAGCGCCGTAGGACAGGGGGGCGCGAGTAGGGATGGCTACACCTTC
TRBV29-1	TRBJ2-3	TRBD1	NA	CSGSRDRASYF	TGCAGCGGCAGCCGGGACAGGGCGAGCTATTTT
TRBV7-2	TRBJ2-7	TRBD2	NA	CASSRRAGEQNEQYF	TGTGCCAGCAGCCGCCGTGCGGGGGAGCAAAACGAGCAGTACTTC
TRBV27	TRBJ2-1	TRBD1	NA	CASSLTPAHRGYNEQFF	TGTGCCAGCAGTTTAACCCCTGCCCACAGGGGCTACAATGAGCAGTTCTTC
TRBV15	TRBJ2-5	NA	NA	CATSRDRGKETQYF	TGTGCCACCAGCAGAGATCGTGGGAAAGAGACCCAGTACTTC
TRBV7-9	TRBJ2-3	TRBD1	NA	CASSHEGGVGTDTQYF	TGTGCCAGCAGCCACGAAGGGGGCGTCGGCACAGATACGCAGTATTTT
TRBV18	TRBJ2-1	NA	few	CASSPWGANEQFF	TGTGCCAGCTCACCTTGGGGGGCAAATGAGCAGTTCTTC
TRBV6-1	TRBJ2-2	TRBD2	NA	CASSERESNTGELFF	TGTGCCAGCAGCGAGCGGGAGAGCAACACCGGGGAGCTGTTTTTT
TRBV7-3	TRBJ2-7	TRBD1	NA	CASSPGQGVNEQYF	TGTGCCAGCAGCCCCGGACAGGGTGTCAACGAGCAGTACTTC
TRBV5-6	TRBJ1-5	TRBD1	NA	CASSLLFRDRPNQPQHF	TGTGCCAGCAGCTTGTTATTCCGGGACAGACCTAATCAGCCCCAGCATTTT
TRBV28	TRBJ2-7	NA	few	CASSQGPNYEQYF	TGTGCCAGCAGCCAGGGCCCTAATTACGAGCAGTACTTC
TRBV29-1	TRBJ2-5	NA	NA	CSVATGRQETQYF	TGCAGCGTTGCCACAGGGCGACAAGAGACCCAGTACTTC
TRBV5-1	TRBJ2-2	TRBD1	once	CASSLSGDSGELFF	TGCGCCAGCAGCTTGAGTGGGGACAGCGGGGAGCTGTTTTTT
TRBV6-6	TRBJ2-3	NA	few	CASSYGGTTDTQYF	TGTGCCAGCAGTTACGGCGGTACGACAGATACGCAGTATTTT
TRBV2	TRBJ1-5	TRBD1	NA	CASSWTGVNQPQHF	TGTGCCAGCAGTTGGACAGGGGTAAATCAGCCCCAGCATTTT
TRBV4-3	TRBJ1-5	NA	few	CASSQGWGGGQPQHF	TGCGCCAGCAGCCAAGGCTGGGGGGGAGGTCAGCCCCAGCATTTT
TRBV7-9	TRBJ1-5	NA	few	CASSSRGADQPQHF	TGTGCCAGCAGCTCCAGGGGCGCAGATCAGCCCCAGCATTTT
TRBV28	TRBJ1-2	NA	NA	CASTLSGYGYTF	TGTGCCAGCACTCTTTCCGGGTATGGCTACACCTTC
TRBV7-2	TRBJ2-7	TRBD1	NA	CASSDPGTGSSYEQYF	TGTGCCAGCAGCGACCCCGGGACAGGGAGCTCCTACGAGCAGTACTTC
TRBV7-8	TRBJ1-6	NA	NA	CASSLLQGTSPLHF	TGTGCCAGCAGCCTGTTACAGGGTACTTCACCCCTCCACTTT
TRBV19	TRBJ2-5	NA	NA	CASSPGRQETQYF	TGTGCCAGTAGTCCGGGCCGACAAGAGACCCAGTACTTC
TRBV5-1	TRBJ2-2	NA	NA	CASSLVEHAGELFF	TGCGCCAGCAGCCTGGTTGAGCACGCAGGGGAGCTGTTTTTT
TRBV7-2	TRBJ2-4	TRBD2	NA	CASSGVKNIQYF	TGTGCCAGTAGCGGGGTCAAAAACATTCAGTACTTC
TRBV14	TRBJ2-2	NA	NA	CASSQDNIPGELFF	TGTGCCAGCAGCCAAGATAATATCCCCGGGGAGCTGTTTTTT
TRBV5-1	TRBJ2-3	NA	NA	CASSLGGSSTDTQYF	TGCGCCAGCAGCTTGGGCGGGTCTAGCACAGATACGCAGTATTTT
TRBV23-1	TRBJ2-7	NA	NA	CASKKCLGHEQYF	TGCGCCAGCAAAAAATGTCTGGGCCACGAGCAGTACTTC
TRBV2	TRBJ1-2	NA	NA	CASKEETAYGYTF	TGTGCCAGCAAAGAAGAGACAGCATATGGCTACACCTTC
TRBV29-1	TRBJ2-5	NA	few	CSVEQIQETQYF	TGCAGCGTTGAACAGATCCAAGAGACCCAGTACTTC
TRBV2	TRBJ2-1	TRBD2	NA	CASQREGRHNEQFF	TGTGCCTCTCAGCGGGAGGGCCGGCACAATGAGCAGTTCTTC
TRBV19	TRBJ1-2	NA	few	CASSIGSGKGDYGYTF	TGTGCCAGTAGTATTGGTTCAGGGAAGGGAGATTATGGCTACACCTTC
TRBV30	TRBJ2-7	TRBD1	NA	CAWSRLDRGLNEQYF	TGTGCCTGGAGCCGATTGGACAGGGGGCTTAACGAGCAGTACTTC
TRBV18	TRBJ2-1	NA	NA	CASSPRQDNPYNEQFF	TGTGCCAGCTCACCAAGACAGGATAATCCTTACAATGAGCAGTTCTTC
TRBV2	TRBJ1-2	TRBD1	NA	CASRTDRVGDYGYTF	TGTGCCAGCAGGACGGACAGGGTAGGGGATTATGGCTACACCTTC
TRBV15	TRBJ2-6	NA	NA	CATSRDSGRSGANVLTF	TGTGCCACCAGCAGAGATTCGGGCCGCTCTGGGGCCAACGTCCTGACTTTC
TRBV4-1	TRBJ2-1	NA	NA	CASSLHRYNEQFF	TGCGCCAGCAGCCTACATCGCTACAATGAGCAGTTCTTC
TRBV27	TRBJ1-2	NA	NA	CASSRWKEGYGYTF	TGTGCCAGCAGTCGCTGGAAGGAGGGCTATGGCTACACCTTC
TRBV29-1	TRBJ2-2	NA	NA	CSVDLTGAGTGELFF	TGCAGCGTTGACTTGACAGGCGCGGGCACCGGGGAGCTGTTTTTT
TRBV30	TRBJ1-1	TRBD1	NA	CAWSALATGGIFAEAFF	TGTGCCTGGAGTGCACTAGCTACAGGGGGCATTTTCGCTGAAGCTTTCTTT
TRBV25-1	TRBJ2-5	NA	few	CASSEPHETQYF	TGTGCCAGCAGTGAACCTCACGAGACCCAGTACTTC
TRBV30	TRBJ2-5	TRBD2	NA	CAWSTGGTPKTQYF	TGTGCCTGGAGTACGGGAGGGACCCCAAAGACCCAGTACTTC